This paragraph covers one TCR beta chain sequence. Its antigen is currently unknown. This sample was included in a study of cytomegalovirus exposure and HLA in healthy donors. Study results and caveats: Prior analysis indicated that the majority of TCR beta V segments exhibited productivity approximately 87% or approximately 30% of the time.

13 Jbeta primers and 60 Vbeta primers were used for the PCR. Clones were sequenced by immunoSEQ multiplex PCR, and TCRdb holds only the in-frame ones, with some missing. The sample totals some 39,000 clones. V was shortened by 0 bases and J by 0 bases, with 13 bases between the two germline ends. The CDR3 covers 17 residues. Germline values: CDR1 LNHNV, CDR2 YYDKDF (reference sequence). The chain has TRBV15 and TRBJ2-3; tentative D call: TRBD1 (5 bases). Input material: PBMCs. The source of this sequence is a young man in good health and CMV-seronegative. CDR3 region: CATSRELKGPSTDTQYF. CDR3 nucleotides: TGTGCCACCAGCAGAGAGTTGAAGGGGCCAAGCACAGATACGCAGTATTTT.